The 22 T cell receptor beta chains below come from one sample, sequenced in a study of post-analysis software for immune sequencing data. Presence of unique molecular identifiers characterized the TCR beta cDNA libraries. Via MiXCR, TCRdb re-called the PCR reads, giving one row per CDR3 protein. The sample contains approximately 770,000 distinct CDR3 sequences, 35% to 55% of which appear only once. Antigens for these TCRs are unknown. Study results and caveats: Patients showed TRBV5-6, TRBV5-1 and TRBV20-1 among a few TRBV segments more frequent than in controls.

Sequencing was performed on blood. Every receptor here comes from a girl under 18 with multiple sclerosis.

The sample holds a few counts of this clonotype. The genes are TRBV29-1 and TRBJ2-7, with 10 bases lining up with TRBD1. The CDR3 has 13 amino acids. J gave up 3 bases and V 3 bases, and 2 bases lay outside the gene matches. The V gene's germline CDR1 is SQVTM and CDR2 ANQGSEA. The DNA of the CDR3 is TGCAGCGTTGAGGGACAGGGGTTCTACGAGCAGTACTTC. As protein: CSVEGQGFYEQYF.

The chain has TRBV7-2 and TRBJ2-7; D tentatively fits TRBD1 or TRBD2 (6 bases each). The CDR3 covers 13 residues. Trimming pared 4 bases from V and 6 bases from J, leaving 13 bases between. Germline lookup yields CDR1 SGHTA and CDR2 FQGNSA. CDR3 loop: CASSWGRGSEQYF. CDR3 DNA: TGTGCCAGCAGCTGGGGGCGGGGAAGCGAGCAGTACTTC.

Only a few counts were recorded for this clonotype. This sequence joins TRBV20-1 and TRBJ2-5; 8 bases align to TRBD1. The CDR3 has 14 residues. The trim removed 6 bases at V and 6 bases at J, leaving 12 bases unmatched. The V gene's germline CDR1 is DFQATT and CDR2 SNEGSKA (reference sequence). The CDR3 nucleotides are TGCAGTGCCCATTCAGGACAGGGAAAGAAGACCCAGTACTTC. Its translation is CSAHSGQGKKTQYF.

The chain uses TRBV4-1 and TRBJ2-1; 10 nucleotides align to TRBD2. The CDR3 is made up of 17 amino acids. Germline CDR1 and CDR2: MGHRA and YSYEKL. The V gene end was trimmed by 0 bases and the J gene end by 8 bases; junction bases not matched to a gene: 10. The CDR3 here is CASSQEILAGARYEQFF. The DNA of the CDR3 is TGCGCCAGCAGCCAAGAGATCCTAGCGGGAGCCCGATATGAGCAGTTCTTC.

The gene calls are TRBV24-1 and TRBJ1-2; the D is unclear. This CDR3 has 14 amino acids. Germline assignment: CDR1 KGHDR and CDR2 SFDVKD. V was clipped by 5 bases and J by 0 bases, with 9 bases between them. The CDR3 nucleotides read TGTGCCACCAGTGGGGGTGGGACTAACTATGGCTACACCTTC. It is translated as CATSGGGTNYGYTF.

The chain employs TRBV28 and TRBJ2-7, with TRBD1 as a possible D gene (7 bases). The CDR3 has 15 residues. Germline V gene lookup returns CDR1 MDHEN and CDR2 SYDVKM. Trimming took off 3 bases at V and 3 bases at J, with 15 bases between the two ends. CDR3 nucleotides: TGTGCCAGCAGTTTCCCCCGACAGGGAGGCTACGAGCAGTACTTC. As protein: CASSFPRQGGYEQYF. The complete variable domain, with remaining parts taken from reference TRBV28 and TRBJ2-7, reads DVKVTQSSRYLVKRTGEKVFLECVQDMDHENMFWYRQDPGLGLRLIYFSYDVKMKEKGDIPEGYSVSREKKERFSLILESASTNQTSMYLCASSFPRQGGYEQYFGPGTRLTVT.

The chain joins TRBV12-3 or TRBV12-4 to TRBJ2-1; 10 nucleotides agree with TRBD2. The CDR3 covers 14 residues. V dropped 6 bases and J dropped 6; count of bases not matched to a gene: 5. The CDR3 is CASSVAGGLNEQFF. CDR3 nucleotides: TGTGCCAGCAGCGTAGCGGGAGGTCTCAATGAGCAGTTCTTC.

This clonotype was picked up a small number of times. V usage is TRBV21-1 and J usage is TRBJ1-1; TRBD1, the table's D call, lacks a check against the DNA. TRBV21-1 is flagged as a pseudogene. There are 16 residues in the CDR3. CDR3 region: CANSDRSFNRFTEAFF. In nucleotides, the CDR3 is TGTGCCAACTCTGACAGGTCTTTTAATAGGTTCACTGAAGCTTTCTTT.

The CDR3 sequence: CATSLVSASYEQYF. The CDR3 DNA follows: TGTGCCACCAGCCTTGTTAGCGCCTCCTACGAGCAGTACTTC. V and J are TRBV15 and TRBJ2-7, with D perhaps matching TRBD2 (5 bases). Trimming removed 5 bases from V and 0 bases from J, with 11 bases in between. Germline CDR1 reads LNHNV; CDR2 reads YYDKDF (reference sequence). There are 14 residues in the CDR3.

A few counts support this clonotype. This rearrangement joins TRBV6-5 to TRBJ1-1; D call uncertain. This CDR3 has 11 residues. CDR1 and CDR2 from the germline V gene are MNHEY and SVGAGI. V was trimmed by 7 bases and J by 7 bases, leaving 10 bases between them. The CDR3 is CASNAGYEAFF. The CDR3 nucleotides read TGTGCCAGCAACGCGGGGTATGAAGCTTTCTTT.

The rearrangement uses TRBV29-1 and TRBJ2-5; D not resolved. This CDR3 is built from 10 residues. CDR1 is SQVTM and CDR2 is ANQGSEA in the germline V gene. V gave up 6 bases and J gave up 11 bases, with 13 bases separating them. The CDR3 region is CSVANNEQYF. CDR3 nucleotide sequence: TGCAGCGTGGCCAACAATGAGCAGTACTTC.

A few counts support this clonotype. The rearrangement joins TRBV12-3 or TRBV12-4 to TRBJ2-7; 10 nucleotides match TRBD2. The CDR3 runs to 16 residues. V gave up 4 bases and J gave up 6 bases; unmatched junction bases: 12. CDR3 nucleotide sequence: TGTGCCAGCAGTTCGCGAGCGGGAGGGACCTTGGGCGAGCAGTACTTC. It encodes CASSSRAGGTLGEQYF.

The chain recombines TRBV6-5 with TRBJ2-3; D gene ambiguous. Trimming cost V 4 bases and J 5 bases, with 19 bases left between them. This CDR3 is 16 amino acids long. CDR1 and CDR2 (germline): MNHEY, SVGAGI. CDR3 coding DNA: TGTGCCAGCAGTTTCCGGCAGGTTGGAGTTTTAGATACGCAGTATTTT. This encodes CASSFRQVGVLDTQYF.

This clonotype came up a few times. The CDR3 DNA reads as TGTGCCAGCACTACTAGCCCTCAAGATACGCAGTATTTT. This encodes CASTTSPQDTQYF. V gene TRBV6-5 combines with J gene TRBJ2-3; D possibly corresponds to TRBD2 (6 bases). This CDR3 contains 13 residues. Germline V lookup: CDR1 MNHEY, CDR2 SVGAGI. Trimming left V 7 bases short and J 5 bases short, with 13 bases between.

The J gene is TRBJ2-3, the V gene TRBV12-3 or TRBV12-4; TRBD2 agrees at 10 bases. The CDR3 is made up of 16 amino acids. V was clipped by 7 bases and J by 0 bases; unmatched bases: 7. The CDR3 DNA follows: TGTGCCAGCATCTCCGGGACTAGCGTTAGCACAGATACGCAGTATTTT. Translating it yields CASISGTSVSTDTQYF.

The chain uses TRBV5-8 and TRBJ2-1; 9 bases line up with TRBD2. The CDR3 runs 15 residues. The J segment lost 12 bases and the V segment lost 0 bases, leaving 10 bases of the junction unmatched. Germline V CDR1 and CDR2: SGHTS, YDEGEE. CDR3 sequence reads: CASSLAGLAQYGQFF. The CDR3 DNA follows: TGTGCCAGCAGCTTGGCGGGACTAGCCCAATACGGGCAGTTCTTC.

This clonotype appeared many times. The chain links TRBV24-1 to TRBJ2-5, with a possible D match to TRBD2 (6 bases). The germline V gene encodes CDR1 KGHDR and CDR2 SFDVKD. The CDR3 contains 15 residues. V dropped 3 bases and J dropped 5 bases, with 15 bases sitting between them. The CDR3 bases are TGTGCCACCAGTGATCCGCGGGACTCTGCGGAGACCCAGTACTTC. Translating it yields CATSDPRDSAETQYF.

In nucleotides, the CDR3 is TGTGCCAGCAGCTTCGGGCCTCCGGATGAGCAGTTCTTC. Its protein is CASSFGPPDEQFF. V and J are TRBV11-2 and TRBJ2-1, with D unresolved. Trimming shortened V by 3 bases and J by 8 bases, and 11 bases separated the two germline ends. The CDR3 contains 13 residues. Germline-derived CDR1 and CDR2 are SGHAT and FQNNGV.

Points on this clonotype: The junction and the germline gene differ at one end; a read error may be behind it. The chain links TRBV27 to TRBJ2-1; 8 positions match TRBD2. The CDR3 runs to 15 residues. Germline CDR1 and CDR2: MNHEY and SMNVEV (reference sequence). The CDR3 here is CASSPLSGSYDEQFF. CDR3 nucleotides: TGTGCCAGCAGTCCCTTGAGCGGGAGCTACGATGAGCAGTTCTTC.

This chain connects TRBV20-1 to TRBJ1-1, with D perhaps matching TRBD1 (5 bases). The germline V gene has CDR1 DFQATT and CDR2 SNEGSKA (reference sequence). This CDR3 has 14 amino acids. V lost 6 bases and J lost 0, with 14 bases in between. CDR3 sequence: CSARLGLMNTEAFF. The CDR3 DNA reads TGCAGTGCCCGCCTGGGACTTATGAACACTGAAGCTTTCTTT.

This clonotype was seen a handful of times. The chain employs TRBV7-9 and TRBJ2-2; a possible D gene is TRBD2 (6 bases). The germline V gene encodes CDR1 SEHNR and CDR2 FQNEAQ (reference sequence). The germline V and J ends were trimmed by 5 bases and 5 bases, with 21 bases remaining between them. There are 17 residues in the CDR3. This CDR3 is CASSLWAGPAGTGELFF. The CDR3 nucleotides read TGTGCCAGCAGCCTATGGGCGGGACCCGCTGGGACCGGGGAGCTGTTTTTT.

The chain links TRBV10-2 to TRBJ2-3; D is perhaps TRBD1 (6 bases). Germline lookup yields CDR1 WSHSY and CDR2 SAAADI. CDR3 length equals 16 residues. Trimming cost V 3 bases and J 0 bases, with 13 bases left between them. In DNA form, the CDR3 reads TGCGCCAGCAGTGAATGGACAGCAGCTAGCACAGATACGCAGTATTTT. Amino acids: CASSEWTAASTDTQYF.